This T cell receptor (beta chain) came from a study of patients and donors after allogeneic stem cell transplantation. MiXCR was run by TCRdb on the RT-PCR reads, yielding one entry per CDR3 protein. The sample lists 150,000 to 200,000 distinct CDR3 sequences; 24% were seen once. This clonotype was seen once. The CDR3 is 14 amino acids. With 3 bases removed from V and 2 bases from J, the gap between germline ends came to 11 bases. Germline CDR1 reads SQVTM; CDR2 reads ANQGSEA. Sequenced sample: blood, either unsorted or a sorted T cell fraction (not recorded which). The V and J genes are TRBV29-1 and TRBJ2-1; D remains ambiguous. This TCR was sampled from a human donor who was either an allogeneic HSCT recipient or a stem cell or donor lymphocyte infusion donor (not recorded which). It is not recorded whose cells these are; they may come from a transplant donor. This chain's CDR3 is CSVEGTGPYNEQFF. In nucleotides, the CDR3 is TGCAGCGTTGAGGGTACGGGCCCCTACAATGAGCAGTTCTTC.